This is a list of T cell receptor beta chains from one sample in a study of T-cell memory formation after mild COVID-19. TCRdb re-called the 5' RACE reads with MiXCR, one entry per CDR3 protein. In the table there are about 110,000 distinct CDR3 sequences, roughly 14% of which are singletons. The sequenced sample consisted of PBMCs or a T cell subset sorted from them (not recorded which). These receptors came from a man aged 18 to 35 who had mild COVID-19 (a few samples of this study predate the infection). Cell type and time point are not known. CDR3s include the opening cysteine and the closing phenylalanine or tryptophan. Each record gives: V gene, J gene, clone size, D gene, CDR3 DNA, CDR3 protein. D genes are given only for firm matches. Rows give clone size only sometimes, using once, few, many, or a class for an expanded clone.

v_gene: TRBV7-2
j_gene: TRBJ1-2
abundance: .
d_gene: .
CDR3nt: TGTGCCAGCAGCTCCCCCCCGGGCGAGAACTATGGCTACACCTTC
CDR3aa: CASSSPPGENYGYTF

v_gene: TRBV7-6
j_gene: TRBJ1-3
abundance: .
d_gene: TRBD1
CDR3nt: TGTGCCAGCAGCTTTAACAGGGGGCTACACTCTGGAAACACCATATATTTT
CDR3aa: CASSFNRGLHSGNTIYF

v_gene: TRBV6-5
j_gene: TRBJ1-6
abundance: .
d_gene: .
CDR3nt: TGTGCCAGCAGTTACTATAGGGGGAATTCACCCCTCCACTTT
CDR3aa: CASSYYRGNSPLHF

v_gene: TRBV6-1
j_gene: TRBJ2-1
abundance: .
d_gene: .
CDR3nt: TGTGCCAGCAGTCGCCCCCTAGTCCAAAGCTCCTACAATGAGCAGTTCTTC
CDR3aa: CASSRPLVQSSYNEQFF

v_gene: TRBV19
j_gene: TRBJ2-1
abundance: few
d_gene: TRBD2
CDR3nt: TGTGCCAGTACCCTGACTAGCGGGGCCCCCAATGAGCAGTTCTTC
CDR3aa: CASTLTSGAPNEQFF

v_gene: TRBV27
j_gene: TRBJ1-2
abundance: few
d_gene: .
CDR3nt: TGTGCCAGCAGTTTATCGGCGGGAGCCTATGGCTACACCTTC
CDR3aa: CASSLSAGAYGYTF

v_gene: TRBV5-1
j_gene: TRBJ2-2
abundance: .
d_gene: TRBD1
CDR3nt: TGCGCCAGCAGCTTCTCCTTTGGCGCAGGGGGCACCGGGGAGCTGTTTTTT
CDR3aa: CASSFSFGAGGTGELFF

v_gene: TRBV6-5
j_gene: TRBJ2-1
abundance: .
d_gene: TRBD1
CDR3nt: TGTGCCAGCAGTTATTTGACAGGGGCCAATGAGCAGTTCTTC
CDR3aa: CASSYLTGANEQFF

v_gene: TRBV12-3/TRBV12-4
j_gene: TRBJ2-7
abundance: few
d_gene: .
CDR3nt: TGTGCCAGCAGTTTATACAGGGTCCACGAGCAGTACTTC
CDR3aa: CASSLYRVHEQYF

v_gene: TRBV27
j_gene: TRBJ2-7
abundance: .
d_gene: TRBD2
CDR3nt: TGTGCCAGCAGTCTGGGCGTCGTCGGGGGGGAGCAGTACTTC
CDR3aa: CASSLGVVGGEQYF

v_gene: TRBV6-5
j_gene: TRBJ2-2
abundance: few
d_gene: TRBD1
CDR3nt: TGTGCCAGCAGTTACGGGACAGGGAACACCGGGGAGCTGTTTTTT
CDR3aa: CASSYGTGNTGELFF

v_gene: TRBV19
j_gene: TRBJ2-3
abundance: .
d_gene: .
CDR3nt: TGTGCCAGTAAGAGCGGGTTCGACCCCACAGATACGCAGTATTTT
CDR3aa: CASKSGFDPTDTQYF

v_gene: TRBV5-6
j_gene: TRBJ1-2
abundance: few
d_gene: .
CDR3nt: TGTGCCAGCAGCTACGGGACACGAAGCTACACCTTC
CDR3aa: CASSYGTRSYTF

v_gene: TRBV5-1
j_gene: TRBJ1-1
abundance: .
d_gene: TRBD1
CDR3nt: TGCGCCAGCAGTTCGACAGGGGCTGCGACTGAAGCTTTCTTT
CDR3aa: CASSSTGAATEAFF

v_gene: TRBV7-9
j_gene: TRBJ1-1
abundance: .
d_gene: .
CDR3nt: TGTGCCAGCAGCTTGCCCTACGACCCTGCAACGATCTTT
CDR3aa: CASSLPYDPATIF

v_gene: TRBV6-5
j_gene: TRBJ1-2
abundance: .
d_gene: .
CDR3nt: TGTGCCAGCAGTTCCCCTTATGGCTACACCTTC
CDR3aa: CASSSPYGYTF

v_gene: TRBV5-1
j_gene: TRBJ1-3
abundance: .
d_gene: .
CDR3nt: TGCGCCAGCAGCTTAGGACTGCCTGGAAACACCATATATTTT
CDR3aa: CASSLGLPGNTIYF

v_gene: TRBV7-8
j_gene: TRBJ2-2
abundance: few
d_gene: TRBD1
CDR3nt: TGTGCCAGCAGGGGGGCGGACAGGGGCCTCACCGGGGAGCTGTTTTTT
CDR3aa: CASRGADRGLTGELFF

v_gene: TRBV25-1
j_gene: TRBJ2-5
abundance: few
d_gene: .
CDR3nt: TGTGCCAGCAGTGAATATGTACTACTTGAGACCCAGTACTTC
CDR3aa: CASSEYVLLETQYF

v_gene: TRBV11-2
j_gene: TRBJ2-4
abundance: .
d_gene: .
CDR3nt: TGTGCCAGCAGCTTAGTGGGGAACCCCAAAAACATTCAGTACTTC
CDR3aa: CASSLVGNPKNIQYF

v_gene: TRBV7-6
j_gene: TRBJ2-5
abundance: .
d_gene: .
CDR3nt: TGTGCCAGCAGCCCCGCCCGCGGCCAAGAGACCCAGTACTTC
CDR3aa: CASSPARGQETQYF

v_gene: TRBV4-3
j_gene: TRBJ2-3
abundance: .
d_gene: .
CDR3nt: TGCGCCAGCAGCCAATGGCACGGGCTCACAGATACGCAGTATTTT
CDR3aa: CASSQWHGLTDTQYF

v_gene: TRBV10-3
j_gene: TRBJ2-2
abundance: .
d_gene: .
CDR3nt: TGTGCCATCAGTGTAAAGTCCCAGCACGGGGAGCTGTTTTTT
CDR3aa: CAISVKSQHGELFF